This paragraph reports one T cell receptor (beta chain). The antigen it recognizes is unknown. No quality values exist for individual bases; no much larger clone is one base distant. The library relied on the immunoSEQ multiplex PCR assay. Imported from immuneACCESS, the table was reduced by TCRdb to in-frame sequences with V and J called. These copies leave out some clones; in studies compared against another copy, an unresolved V gene accounts for under half, and the cause of the remainder is not known. The sample records roughly 56,000 clones, nearly 95% of which are singletons. The ten largest clones capture around 3% of the sample. Reading the germline V gene gives CDR1 KGHSH and CDR2 LQKENI. The CDR3 sequence holds 14 residues, the cysteine and phenylalanine included. The read is trimmed to its CDR3 DNA, 42 bases read in frame from base 1. Deletion took 6 bases off V and 7 bases off J, with a span of 17 bases between the germline ends.

This entry is derived from a study of technical replicates of blood from several donors (dated by TCRdb to about 2017). Material for sequencing was PBMCs. In this chain, TRBV18 is recombined with TRBJ2-3, and possibly TRBD2, on 7 matching bases. This TCR came from a human donor in good health. Some clones in this sample may be carry-over from other donors' samples. In nucleotides, the sequence is TGTGCCAGCTCCCCGTCCGGGGGGCCCTATACGCAGTATTTT. Its coded protein is CASSPSGGPYTQYF.